This T cell receptor beta chain came from a study of cytomegalovirus exposure and HLA in healthy donors. Germline values: CDR1 LNHDA, CDR2 SQIVND (reference sequence). Trimming cost V 10 bases and J 5 bases; bases outside gene matches: 12. This CDR3 comprises 15 residues. Researchers ran the PCR with 60 Vbeta and 13 Jbeta primers. Generated by immunoSEQ multiplex PCR, the TCRdb table keeps only in-frame clones and is missing some. The data show a few hundred thousand clones, around 80% seen once. The TCR was taken from a girl under 10 years old in good health and CMV-seronegative. J is TRBJ1-1 and V is TRBV19, with TRBD1 matching 11 bases. Sample: PBMCs. CDR3 DNA: TGTGCCACCGGAAGGACAGGGGGCGGTTTGACTGAAGCTTTCTTT. Translated: CATGRTGGGLTEAFF.